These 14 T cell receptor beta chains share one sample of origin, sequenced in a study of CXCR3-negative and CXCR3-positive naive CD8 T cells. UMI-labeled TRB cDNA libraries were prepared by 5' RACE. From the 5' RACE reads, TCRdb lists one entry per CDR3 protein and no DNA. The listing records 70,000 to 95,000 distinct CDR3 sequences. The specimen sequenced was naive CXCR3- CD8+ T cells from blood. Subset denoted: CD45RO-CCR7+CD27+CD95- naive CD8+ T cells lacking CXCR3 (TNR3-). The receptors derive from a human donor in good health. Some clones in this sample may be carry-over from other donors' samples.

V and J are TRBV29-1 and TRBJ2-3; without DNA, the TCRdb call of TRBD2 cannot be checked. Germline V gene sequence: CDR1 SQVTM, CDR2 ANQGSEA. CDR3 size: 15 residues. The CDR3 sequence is CSVSGGSASTDTQYF.

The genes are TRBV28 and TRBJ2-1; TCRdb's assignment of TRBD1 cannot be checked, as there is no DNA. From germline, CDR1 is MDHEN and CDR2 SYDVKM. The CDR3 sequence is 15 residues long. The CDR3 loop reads CASSLATGANNEQFF.

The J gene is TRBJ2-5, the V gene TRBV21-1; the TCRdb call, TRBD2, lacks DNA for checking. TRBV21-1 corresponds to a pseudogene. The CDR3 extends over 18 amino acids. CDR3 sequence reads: CASSKEGSGGAYLETQYF.

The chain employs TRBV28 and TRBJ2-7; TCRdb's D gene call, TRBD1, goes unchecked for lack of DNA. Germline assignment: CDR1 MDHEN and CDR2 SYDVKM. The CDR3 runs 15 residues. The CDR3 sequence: CASTPTGEPTYEQYF.

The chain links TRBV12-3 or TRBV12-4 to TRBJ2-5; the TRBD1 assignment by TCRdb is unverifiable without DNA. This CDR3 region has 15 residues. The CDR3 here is CASSYLGTGQETQYF.

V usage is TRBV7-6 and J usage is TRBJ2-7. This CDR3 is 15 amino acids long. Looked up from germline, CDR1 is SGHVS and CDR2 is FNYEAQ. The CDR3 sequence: CASSLEGLGSYEQYF.

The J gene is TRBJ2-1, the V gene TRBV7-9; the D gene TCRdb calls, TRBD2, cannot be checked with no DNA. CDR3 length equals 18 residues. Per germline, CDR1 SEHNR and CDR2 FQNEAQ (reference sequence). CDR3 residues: CASSDGLAGGPDGNEQFF.

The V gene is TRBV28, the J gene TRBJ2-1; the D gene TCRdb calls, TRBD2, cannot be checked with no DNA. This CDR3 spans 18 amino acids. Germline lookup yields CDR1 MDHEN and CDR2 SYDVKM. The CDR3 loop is CASSYGTSGVGSYNEQFF.

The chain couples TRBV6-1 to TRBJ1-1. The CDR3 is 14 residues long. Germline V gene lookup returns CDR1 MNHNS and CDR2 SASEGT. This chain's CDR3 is CASSEALRRTEAFF.

The CDR3 here is CSADRGDTDTQYF. The rearrangement uses TRBV20-1 and TRBJ2-3; TCRdb outputs TRBD1, but without DNA this stays unchecked. The CDR3 length is 13 residues. CDR1 DFQATT and CDR2 SNEGSKA come from the germline V gene (reference sequence).

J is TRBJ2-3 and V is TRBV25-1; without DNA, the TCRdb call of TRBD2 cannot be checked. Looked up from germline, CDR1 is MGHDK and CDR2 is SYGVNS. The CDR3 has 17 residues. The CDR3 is CASSPSPIGLNTDTQYF. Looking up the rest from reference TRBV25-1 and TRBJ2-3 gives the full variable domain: EADIYQTPRYLVIGTGKKITLECSQTMGHDKMYWYQQDPGMELHLIHYSYGVNSTEKGDLSSESTVSRIRTEHFPLTLESARPSHTSQYLCASSPSPIGLNTDTQYFGPGTRLTVL.

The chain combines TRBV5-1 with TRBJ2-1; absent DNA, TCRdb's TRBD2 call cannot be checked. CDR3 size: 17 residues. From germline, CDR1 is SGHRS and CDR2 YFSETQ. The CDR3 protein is CASSATSGRNTYNEQFF. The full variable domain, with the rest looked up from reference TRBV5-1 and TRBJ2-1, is KAGVTQTPRYLIKTRGQQVTLSCSPISGHRSVSWYQQTPGQGLQFLFEYFSETQRNKGNFPGRFSGRQFSNSRSEMNVSTLELGDSALYLCASSATSGRNTYNEQFFGPGTRLTVL.

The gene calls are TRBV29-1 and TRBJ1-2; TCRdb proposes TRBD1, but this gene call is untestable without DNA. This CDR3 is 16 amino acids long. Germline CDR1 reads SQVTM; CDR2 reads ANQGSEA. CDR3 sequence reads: CSVAWDRVHGNYGYTF.

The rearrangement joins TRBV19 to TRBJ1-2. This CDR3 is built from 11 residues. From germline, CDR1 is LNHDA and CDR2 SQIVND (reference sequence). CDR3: CARKAGTRYTF.